The 23 T cell receptor beta chains presented below share a single source sample, sequenced in a study of shared clonotypes between healthy human individuals. Clones were read by immunoSEQ multiplex PCR, and TCRdb kept only the in-frame ones, dropping some. The sample yields some 2,100,000 clones, nearly 97% seen once. Sequences were obtained from naive CD4+ T cells sorted from blood. Stated subset: CD45RA+ positively selected. These receptors came from a man younger than 30 in good health.

This sequence joins TRBV9 and TRBJ1-5; D unresolved. The germline V gene has CDR1 SGDLS and CDR2 YYNGEE. Trimming removed 0 bases at V and 4 bases at J, with 11 bases between. There are 15 residues in the CDR3. The CDR3 protein is CASSVGEVGNQPQHF. The DNA for the CDR3 is TGTGCCAGCAGCGTAGGAGAGGTTGGAAATCAGCCCCAGCATTTT.

V gene TRBV7-9 combines with J gene TRBJ1-2, with TRBD1 matching over 8 bases. Germline trimming cut 2 bases from V and 5 bases from J; bases unmatched to any gene: 13. Germline V gives CDR1 SEHNR, CDR2 FQNEAQ (reference sequence). This CDR3 comprises 17 residues. This chain's CDR3 is CASSLTKDREGRYGYTF. The CDR3 DNA sequence: TGTGCCAGCAGCTTAACGAAGGACAGGGAGGGTCGGTATGGCTACACCTTC.

This clone has just one count. V gene TRBV18 combines with J gene TRBJ2-2; TRBD1 matches at 8 bases. The CDR3 consists of 18 residues. V dropped 1 base and J dropped 1; count of bases not matched to a gene: 8. CDR1 and CDR2 (germline): KGHSH, LQKENI. The CDR3 bases are TGTGCCAGCTCACCACTGGGTTACGGGACAGGGAACACCGGGGAGCTGTTTTTT. This translates into CASSPLGYGTGNTGELFF.

This sequence joins TRBV5-1 and TRBJ2-7; tentatively, D is TRBD1 (5 bases). The germline V gene has CDR1 SGHRS and CDR2 YFSETQ. Trimming took off 4 bases at V and 0 bases at J, with 11 bases between the two ends. There are 14 residues in the CDR3. Here the CDR3 reads CASSQMTASYEQYF. The DNA of the CDR3 is TGCGCCAGCAGCCAGATGACAGCCTCCTACGAGCAGTACTTC.

The chain uses TRBV5-4 and TRBJ2-1; D possibly corresponds to TRBD1 (6 bases). This CDR3 region has 13 residues. The V end was cut by 2 bases, the J end by 9 bases, with 12 bases between. The germline CDR1 and CDR2 sequences are SGHNT and YYREEE (reference sequence). The CDR3 DNA follows: TGTGCCAGCAGCTTAGATACAGGGACTGAGCAGTTCTTC. Protein sequence: CASSLDTGTEQFF.

The V gene is TRBV20-1, the J gene TRBJ2-5; D gene uncertain. This CDR3 contains 9 residues. Germline lookup yields CDR1 DFQATT and CDR2 SNEGSKA (reference sequence). V shed 6 bases and J shed 5 bases, with 4 bases lying between them. The CDR3, as DNA: TGCAGTGCCGCGGAGACCCAGTACTTC. It specifies CSAAETQYF.

This rearrangement joins TRBV7-9 to TRBJ1-6, with 7 positions matching TRBD1. Germline V gives CDR1 SEHNR, CDR2 FQNEAQ (reference sequence). This CDR3 contains 13 residues. Trimming took 10 bases from V and 7 from J; bases not matched to a gene: 7. CDR3 bases: TGTGCCATCAGACAGGGACAGAATTCACCCCTCCACTTT. It translates to CAIRQGQNSPLHF.

This rearrangement joins TRBV11-2 to TRBJ1-4; D gene uncertain. The CDR3 contains 14 residues. Between the trimmed V and J ends, which lost 3 bases and 1 base, there was a span of 6 bases. Germline CDR1 reads SGHAT; CDR2 reads FQNNGV. The CDR3 here is CASSFVQTNEKLFF. CDR3 in DNA: TGTGCCAGCAGCTTCGTGCAAACTAATGAAAAACTGTTTTTT.

The chain joins TRBV6-9 to TRBJ1-6; TRBD1 matches 7 bases. Germline CDR1 MNHGY, CDR2 SVAAGI. CDR3 length: 15 amino acids. Trimming took 6 bases from V and 5 from J; bases not matched to a gene: 7. Here the CDR3 reads CASRAPGQNNSPLHF. CDR3 nucleotide sequence: TGTGCCAGCAGGGCTCCGGGACAGAATAATTCACCCCTCCACTTT.

V is TRBV5-1 and J is TRBJ1-2; maybe TRBD1 (5 bases). Trimming took off 4 bases at V and 2 bases at J, with 15 bases between the two ends. This CDR3 has 15 amino acids. Germline V lookup: CDR1 SGHRS, CDR2 YFSETQ. In DNA, the CDR3 is TGCGCCAGCAGCCCCTCCGGGACTGCGAACTATGGCTACACCTTC. Translation gives CASSPSGTANYGYTF.

The V gene is TRBV5-1, the J gene TRBJ1-5; D not certain. Germline-derived CDR1 and CDR2 are SGHRS and YFSETQ. The CDR3 length is 13 residues. V shed 0 bases and J shed 9 bases, with 10 bases lying between them. The CDR3 is CASSLAENGPQHF. The CDR3 DNA sequence: TGCGCCAGCAGCTTGGCCGAAAACGGGCCCCAGCATTTT. The full variable domain, completed using reference TRBV5-1 and TRBJ1-5, is KAGVTQTPRYLIKTRGQQVTLSCSPISGHRSVSWYQQTPGQGLQFLFEYFSETQRNKGNFPGRFSGRQFSNSRSEMNVSTLELGDSALYLCASSLAENGPQHFGDGTRLSIL.

This rearrangement joins TRBV6-5 to TRBJ1-1; a weak D match, TRBD1 (5 bases). The ends were cut back, 6 bases at V and 1 base at J, with 12 bases in the middle. Germline V CDR1 and CDR2: MNHEY, SVGAGI. The CDR3 is 14 amino acids. The CDR3 DNA reads TGTGCCAGCAGCCTGGGGGGGTCGAACACTGAAGCTTTCTTT. This codes for CASSLGGSNTEAFF.

The rearrangement joins TRBV15 to TRBJ1-2; 10 positions agree with TRBD1. V lost 2 bases and J lost 3; bases outside the gene matches: 15. The CDR3 is 19 residues long. Germline V CDR1 and CDR2: LNHNV, YYDKDF (reference sequence). CDR3 loop: CATSRSREDRGRRDYGYTF. The DNA of the CDR3 is TGTGCCACCAGCAGATCCAGGGAGGACAGGGGGAGGAGGGACTATGGCTACACCTTC. Full variable domain (remainder filled in from reference TRBV15 and TRBJ1-2): DAMVIQNPRYQVTQFGKPVTLSCSQTLNHNVMYWYQQKSSQAPKLLFHYYDKDFNNEADTPDNFQSRRPNTSFCFLDIRSPGLGDTAMYLCATSRSREDRGRRDYGYTFGSGTRLTVV.

This chain links TRBV6-5 with TRBJ1-3, with unresolved D. This CDR3 contains 11 residues. V was shortened by 7 bases and J by 2 bases, with 3 bases between the two germline ends. The germline V gene has CDR1 MNHEY and CDR2 SVGAGI. Here the CDR3 DNA reads TGTGCCAGCAAACCTGGAAACACCATATATTTT. This gives the protein CASKPGNTIYF.

This clone was seen once. The J gene is TRBJ2-5, the V gene TRBV6-5; D remains unclear. The CDR3 is 10 amino acids. V gave up 11 bases and J gave up 7 bases, with 11 bases separating them. Looked up from germline, CDR1 is MNHEY and CDR2 is SVGAGI. The CDR3 DNA follows: TGTGCCGTCCAGTTAGTGACCCAGTACTTC. It yields the protein CAVQLVTQYF.

This rearrangement joins TRBV10-3 to TRBJ2-7; 8 nucleotides line up with TRBD1. CDR1 and CDR2 from the germline V gene are ENHRY and SYGVKD. J lost 7 bases, V lost 8 bases, and 13 bases had no gene match. The CDR3 runs to 14 residues. This CDR3 is CAIGRTTGAAEQYF. The DNA of the CDR3 is TGTGCCATCGGACGGACGACAGGGGCAGCAGAGCAGTACTTC.

This chain uses TRBV28 with TRBJ1-2; D possibly corresponds to TRBD1 (5 bases). There are 13 residues in the CDR3. Germline values: CDR1 MDHEN, CDR2 SYDVKM. The V gene lost 6 bases and the J gene lost 4 bases, with 12 bases spanning the gap. The CDR3 region has the DNA TGTGCCAGCAGGCCGGGACTCATCTATGGCTACACCTTC. Translating it yields CASRPGLIYGYTF.

This chain joins TRBV5-1 and TRBJ1-4; perhaps TRBD1 as D (6 bases). CDR1 is SGHRS, CDR2 YFSETQ, per germline. The V end lost 7 bases, the J end lost 5 bases, and 18 bases lay between the germline ends. CDR3 size: 15 residues. CDR3 sequence reads: CASGAEGQKNEKLFF. The CDR3 nucleotides are TGCGCCAGCGGGGCCGAAGGACAGAAAAATGAAAAACTGTTTTTT.

J is TRBJ2-1 and V is TRBV6-6, with a possible D match to TRBD2 (6 bases). The CDR3 is 16 residues long. Per the germline V gene, CDR1 is MNHNY and CDR2 is SVGAGI (reference sequence). V lost 6 bases and J lost 0, with 15 bases in between. The CDR3 coding sequence is TGTGCCAGCAGGGGGGGTAGTGAGGGCTCCTACAATGAGCAGTTCTTC. Translating it yields CASRGGSEGSYNEQFF.

This clone has a single count. The V gene is TRBV10-1, the J gene TRBJ2-7; unclear D gene. Germline lookup yields CDR1 WNHNN and CDR2 SYGVQD (reference sequence). V was shortened by 4 bases and J by 0 bases, with 19 bases between the two germline ends. The CDR3 is 17 amino acids. Written as DNA, the CDR3 is TGCGCCAGCAGTGCCTTCCAAACCACAAGTCCCTCCTACGAGCAGTACTTC. Amino acid sequence: CASSAFQTTSPSYEQYF.

This clone is a singleton in its sample. The chain joins TRBV28 to TRBJ1-2, with TRBD1 identical over 8 bases. This CDR3 has 14 amino acids. The J segment lost 0 bases and the V segment lost 7 bases, leaving 4 bases of the junction unmatched. CDR1 MDHEN and CDR2 SYDVKM come from the germline V gene. The CDR3 DNA reads as TGTGCCAGCAACCAGGGGGCTGCTAACTATGGCTACACCTTC. This translates into CASNQGAANYGYTF.

The chain couples TRBV5-6 to TRBJ1-2; D is unclear. In germline, CDR1 is SGHDT, CDR2 YYEEEE. CDR3 length equals 11 residues. The V end was cut by 2 bases, the J end by 6 bases, with 5 bases between. This chain's CDR3 is CASSFTDGYTF. The CDR3 nucleotides are TGTGCCAGCAGCTTTACGGATGGCTACACCTTC.

The genes are TRBV5-4 and TRBJ2-5, with 12 positions matching TRBD2. This CDR3 has 17 residues. CDR1 and CDR2 from the germline V gene are SGHNT and YYREEE (reference sequence). V lost 0 bases and J lost 3; bases outside the gene matches: 6. Written as DNA, the CDR3 is TGTGCCAGCAGCTTGGATTGGACTAGCGGGGAAAAAGAGACCCAGTACTTC. This gives the protein CASSLDWTSGEKETQYF. The entire variable domain, with the rest obtained from reference TRBV5-4 and TRBJ2-5, is as follows: ETGVTQSPTHLIKTRGQQVTLRCSSQSGHNTVSWYQQALGQGPQFIFQYYREEENGRGNFPPRFSGLQFPNYSSELNVNALELDDSALYLCASSLDWTSGEKETQYFGPGTRLLVL.